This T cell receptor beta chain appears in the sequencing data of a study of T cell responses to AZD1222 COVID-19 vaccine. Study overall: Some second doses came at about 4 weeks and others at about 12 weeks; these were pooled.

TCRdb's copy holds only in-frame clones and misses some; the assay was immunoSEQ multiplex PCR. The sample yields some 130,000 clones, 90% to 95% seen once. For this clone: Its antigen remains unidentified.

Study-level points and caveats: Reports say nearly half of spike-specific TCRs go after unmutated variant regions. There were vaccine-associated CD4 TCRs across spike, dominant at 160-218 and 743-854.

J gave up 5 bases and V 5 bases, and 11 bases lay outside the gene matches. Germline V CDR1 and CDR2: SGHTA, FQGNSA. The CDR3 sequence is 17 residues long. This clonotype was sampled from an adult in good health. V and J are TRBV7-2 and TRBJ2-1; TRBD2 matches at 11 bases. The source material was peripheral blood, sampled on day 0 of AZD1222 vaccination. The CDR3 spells CASSPNSGRGLDNEQFF. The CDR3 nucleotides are TGTGCCAGCAGCCCAAATAGCGGGAGGGGATTGGACAATGAGCAGTTCTTC.